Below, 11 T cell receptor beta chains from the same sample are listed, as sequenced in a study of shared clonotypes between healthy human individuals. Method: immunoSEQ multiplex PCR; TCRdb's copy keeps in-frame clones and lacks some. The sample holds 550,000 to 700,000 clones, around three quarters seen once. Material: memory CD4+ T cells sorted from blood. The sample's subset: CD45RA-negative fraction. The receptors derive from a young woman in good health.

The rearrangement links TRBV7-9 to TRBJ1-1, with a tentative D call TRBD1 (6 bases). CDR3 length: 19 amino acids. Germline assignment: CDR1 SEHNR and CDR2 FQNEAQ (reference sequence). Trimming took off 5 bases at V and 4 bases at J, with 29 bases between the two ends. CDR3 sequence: CASSRRISEHEGEGTEAFF. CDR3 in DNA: TGTGCCAGCAGCCGTAGGATTTCGGAGCATGAGGGGGAAGGCACTGAAGCTTTCTTT.

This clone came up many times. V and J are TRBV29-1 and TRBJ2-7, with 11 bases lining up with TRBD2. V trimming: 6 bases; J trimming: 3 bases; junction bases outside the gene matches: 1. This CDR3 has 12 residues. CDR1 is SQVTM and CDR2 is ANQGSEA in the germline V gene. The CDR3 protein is CSVGTSGYEQYF. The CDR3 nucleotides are TGCAGCGTCGGGACTAGCGGCTACGAGCAGTACTTC.

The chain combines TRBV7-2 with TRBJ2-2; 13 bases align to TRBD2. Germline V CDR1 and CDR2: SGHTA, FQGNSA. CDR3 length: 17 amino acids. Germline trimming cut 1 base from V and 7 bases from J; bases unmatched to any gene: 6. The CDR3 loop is CASSLELAGGPNGELFF. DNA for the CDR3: TGTGCCAGCAGCTTAGAACTAGCGGGAGGGCCAAACGGGGAGCTGTTTTTT.

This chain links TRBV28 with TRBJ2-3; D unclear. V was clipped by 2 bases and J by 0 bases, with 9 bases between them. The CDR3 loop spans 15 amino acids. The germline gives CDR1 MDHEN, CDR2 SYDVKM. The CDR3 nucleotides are TGTGCCAGCAGTTTAAGCGCGGATAGCACAGATACGCAGTATTTT. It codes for CASSLSADSTDTQYF.

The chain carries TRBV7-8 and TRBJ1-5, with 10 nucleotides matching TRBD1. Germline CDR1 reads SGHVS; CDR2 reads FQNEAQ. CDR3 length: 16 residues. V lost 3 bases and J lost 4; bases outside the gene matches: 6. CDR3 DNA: TGTGCCAGCAGCTTGGGACAGGGGCTGGGGAATCAGCCCCAGCATTTT. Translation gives CASSLGQGLGNQPQHF.

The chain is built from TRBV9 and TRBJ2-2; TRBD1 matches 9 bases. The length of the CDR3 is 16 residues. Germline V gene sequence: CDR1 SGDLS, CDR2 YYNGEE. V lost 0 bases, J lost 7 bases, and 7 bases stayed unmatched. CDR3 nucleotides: TGTGCCAGCAGCGTAGGAACAGGGGGCTGGGTCGGGGAGCTGTTTTTT. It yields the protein CASSVGTGGWVGELFF.

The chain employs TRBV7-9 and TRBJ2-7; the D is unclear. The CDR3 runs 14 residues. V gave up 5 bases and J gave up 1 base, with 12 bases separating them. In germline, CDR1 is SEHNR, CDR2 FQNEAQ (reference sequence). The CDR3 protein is CASSPSQASYEQYF. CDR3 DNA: TGTGCCAGCAGCCCGTCGCAGGCTTCCTACGAGCAGTACTTC.

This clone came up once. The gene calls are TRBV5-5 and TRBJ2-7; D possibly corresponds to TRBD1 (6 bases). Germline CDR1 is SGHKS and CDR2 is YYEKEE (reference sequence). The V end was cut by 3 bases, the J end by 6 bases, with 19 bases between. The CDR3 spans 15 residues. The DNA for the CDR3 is TGTGCCAGCAGCTACTACAGGGAACTGTTGGGCGAGCAGTACTTC. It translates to CASSYYRELLGEQYF.

The CDR3 here is CASSLARLTGTLGNQPQHF. In DNA form, the CDR3 reads TGTGCCAGCAGCTTAGCGCGACTAACGGGTACTCTGGGCAATCAGCCCCAGCATTTT. The chain combines TRBV7-9 with TRBJ1-5; no clear D. With 0 bases removed from V and 2 bases from J, the gap between germline ends came to 20 bases. The germline gives CDR1 SEHNR, CDR2 FQNEAQ (reference sequence). The CDR3 spans 19 residues.

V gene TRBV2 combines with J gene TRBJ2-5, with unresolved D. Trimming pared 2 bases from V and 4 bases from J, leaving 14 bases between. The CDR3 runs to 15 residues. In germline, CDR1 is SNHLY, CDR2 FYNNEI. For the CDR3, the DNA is TGTGCCAGCAGTGAAATGGCTAGGTCGGGAGAGACCCAGTACTTC. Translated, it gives CASSEMARSGETQYF.

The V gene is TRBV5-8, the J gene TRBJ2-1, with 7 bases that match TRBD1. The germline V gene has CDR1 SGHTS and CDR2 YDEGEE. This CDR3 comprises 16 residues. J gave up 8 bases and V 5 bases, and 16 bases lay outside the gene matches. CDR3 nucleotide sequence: TGTGCCAGCAGGTCGAGCCCCGGGAAGGGGGCGGATGAGCAGTTCTTC. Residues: CASRSSPGKGADEQFF.